One and the same sample provided the 2 T cell receptor beta chains below, sequenced in a study of cytomegalovirus exposure and HLA in healthy donors. This PCR relied on a set of 60 Vbeta primers and 13 Jbeta primers. The method was immunoSEQ multiplex PCR; TCRdb's version includes in-frame clones alone and lacks a portion of them. The table includes about 100,000 clones, roughly three fifths detected once. The sample comprised PBMCs. These receptors were taken from a human donor in good health.

This clone was seen only a few times. The V and J genes are TRBV5-6 and TRBJ2-7; D might be TRBD2 (6 bases). Per germline, CDR1 SGHDT and CDR2 YYEEEE. The CDR3 contains 14 residues. V was cut by 5 bases and J by 4 bases, with 16 bases left in between. Here the CDR3 DNA reads TGTGCCAGCAGTGGGGCACTAGCAGGGTACGAGCAGTACTTC. This codes for CASSGALAGYEQYF.

This clone has a handful of counts. The J gene is TRBJ2-3, the V gene TRBV4-1, with 7 bases lining up with TRBD1. The CDR3 sequence is 12 residues long. The V gene's germline CDR1 is MGHRA and CDR2 YSYEKL. With V trimmed by 4 bases and J by 6 bases, 1 base remained unmatched. CDR3 sequence reads: CASSPDRDTQYF. CDR3 nucleotides: TGCGCCAGCAGCCCGGACAGGGATACGCAGTATTTT.